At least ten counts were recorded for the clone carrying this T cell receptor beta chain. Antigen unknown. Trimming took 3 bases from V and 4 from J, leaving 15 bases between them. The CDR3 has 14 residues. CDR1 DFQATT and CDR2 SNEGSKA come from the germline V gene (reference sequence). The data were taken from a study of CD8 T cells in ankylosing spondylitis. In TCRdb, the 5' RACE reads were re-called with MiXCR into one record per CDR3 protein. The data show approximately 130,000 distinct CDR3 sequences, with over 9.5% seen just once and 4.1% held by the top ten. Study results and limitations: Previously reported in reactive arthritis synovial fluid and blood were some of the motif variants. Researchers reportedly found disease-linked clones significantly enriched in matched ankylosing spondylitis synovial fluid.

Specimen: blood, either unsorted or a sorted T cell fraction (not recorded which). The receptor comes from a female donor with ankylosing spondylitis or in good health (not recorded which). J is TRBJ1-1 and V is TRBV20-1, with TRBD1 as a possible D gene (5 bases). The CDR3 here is CSARVLGGSTEAFF. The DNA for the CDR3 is TGCAGTGCTAGGGTACTTGGGGGGAGCACTGAAGCTTTCTTT.